The 16 T cell receptor beta chains presented below share a single source sample, sequenced in a study of OX40 agonist ivuxolimab in advanced cancers. Clones were read by immunoSEQ multiplex PCR, and TCRdb kept only the in-frame ones, dropping some. The sample includes under 100,000 clones, roughly nine tenths of them seen just once. This specimen consisted of CD4+ or CD8+ T cells sorted from blood, obtained in a trial of the OX40 agonist ivuxolimab. These receptors all stem from an adult with an advanced solid tumor such as melanoma, head and neck, liver or kidney cancer.

J is TRBJ2-1 and V is TRBV27; TRBD2 matches at 7 bases. The CDR3 is 15 amino acids. V shed 3 bases and J 8 bases; nucleotides not matched to a gene: 10. CDR1 is MNHEY and CDR2 is SMNVEV in the germline V gene (reference sequence). In DNA, the CDR3 is TGTGCCAGCAGTTTTATGGCCCCCGGGGGGTATGAGCAGTTCTTC. Protein product: CASSFMAPGGYEQFF.

This sequence joins TRBV6-5 and TRBJ2-5; TRBD1 aligns across 9 bases. The CDR3 sequence is 14 residues long. Trimming removed 6 bases from V and 5 bases from J; junction bases left unmatched: 7. The germline V gene encodes CDR1 MNHEY and CDR2 SVGAGI. CDR3 amino acids: CASRYRGREETQYF. CDR3 nucleotide sequence: TGTGCCAGCAGGTACAGGGGGCGCGAGGAGACCCAGTACTTC.

The V call is TRBV10-2, the J call TRBJ1-2, with 7 nucleotides matching TRBD1. V was clipped by 7 bases and J by 2 bases; unmatched bases: 4. The CDR3 loop spans 13 amino acids. Germline V CDR1 and CDR2: WSHSY, SAAADI. Here the CDR3 reads CASTAGQNYGYTF. The CDR3, as DNA: TGCGCCAGCACCGCGGGACAGAACTATGGCTACACCTTC.

The genes are TRBV10-1 and TRBJ2-1; 7 bases fit TRBD2. CDR1 WNHNN and CDR2 SYGVQD come from the germline V gene (reference sequence). V lost 7 bases and J lost 3; bases outside the gene matches: 9. This CDR3 region has 15 residues. CDR3 loop: CASTSWREFYNEQFF. CDR3 bases: TGCGCCAGCACCTCCTGGCGGGAGTTCTACAATGAGCAGTTCTTC.

The J gene is TRBJ1-1, the V gene TRBV27; no clear D. Trimming stripped 6 bases from V and 6 bases from J, with 14 bases between. Per germline, CDR1 MNHEY and CDR2 SMNVEV (reference sequence). There are 13 residues in the CDR3. The CDR3 sequence: CASSGRLEAEAFF. The CDR3 DNA reads as TGTGCCAGCAGCGGTAGATTAGAGGCTGAAGCTTTCTTT.

The V call is TRBV7-2, the J call TRBJ2-3, with TRBD2 identical over 9 bases. Per germline, CDR1 SGHTA and CDR2 FQGNSA. The CDR3 consists of 14 residues. Germline trimming cut 1 base from V and 6 bases from J; bases unmatched to any gene: 2. CDR3 sequence (DNA): TGTGCCAGCAGCTTAGGACTAGCGGTGGATACGCAGTATTTT. Encoded protein: CASSLGLAVDTQYF.

The chain has TRBV4-2 and TRBJ1-6; possibly TRBD1 for D (6 bases). Trimming took 0 bases from V and 7 from J, leaving 10 bases between them. This CDR3 has 15 residues. From germline, CDR1 is LGHNA and CDR2 YNFKEQ. In DNA form, the CDR3 reads TGTGCCAGCAGCCAAGAGAAAGGGGGGAATTCACCCCTCCACTTT. It is translated as CASSQEKGGNSPLHF.

V gene TRBV28 combines with J gene TRBJ2-1, with D possibly matching TRBD1 (6 bases). Per the germline V gene, CDR1 is MDHEN and CDR2 is SYDVKM. Trimming removed 5 bases from V and 3 bases from J, with 11 bases in between. The CDR3 extends over 14 amino acids. CDR3: CASSTGMSYNEQFF. The CDR3 DNA is TGTGCCAGCAGTACAGGGATGAGCTACAATGAGCAGTTCTTC.

A note on this clone: One junction end disagrees with the germline gene, perhaps due to a read error. The chain uses TRBV28 and TRBJ2-7; 11 bases match TRBD1. There are 16 residues in the CDR3. In germline, CDR1 is MDHEN, CDR2 SYDVKM. This CDR3 is CASRLGTGGRSSEQYF. The CDR3 coding sequence is TGTGCCAGCAGACTCGGGACAGGGGGTAGATCCTCCGAGCAGTACTTC.

The rearrangement joins TRBV7-8 to TRBJ2-1; TRBD2 agrees at 8 bases. Germline trimming cut 2 bases from V and 10 bases from J; bases unmatched to any gene: 13. The CDR3 is 16 amino acids. The germline CDR1 and CDR2 sequences are SGHVS and FQNEAQ. The CDR3 loop is CASSLTLAGRAGEQFF. The CDR3, as DNA: TGTGCCAGCAGCTTAACCCTAGCGGGTCGGGCGGGCGAGCAGTTCTTC.

The chain recombines TRBV5-5 with TRBJ2-5, with TRBD2 identical over 13 bases. The CDR3 is made up of 17 amino acids. The germline CDR1 and CDR2 sequences are SGHKS and YYEKEE (reference sequence). Germline trimming cut 4 bases from V and 1 base from J; bases unmatched to any gene: 7. The CDR3 bases are TGTGCCAGCAGCCGTCGGGGACTAGCGGGGACCCAAGAGACCCAGTACTTC. The encoded protein is CASSRRGLAGTQETQYF. Together with reference TRBV5-5 and TRBJ2-5, the CDR3 gives the full variable domain: DAGVTQSPTHLIKTRGQQVTLRCSPISGHKSVSWYQQVLGQGPQFIFQYYEKEERGRGNFPDRFSARQFPNYSSELNVNALLLGDSALYLCASSRRGLAGTQETQYFGPGTRLLVL.

This rearrangement joins TRBV6-5 to TRBJ2-1; perhaps D is TRBD1 or TRBD2 (5 bases each). The V gene lost 6 bases and the J gene lost 9 bases, with 12 bases spanning the gap. Germline assignment: CDR1 MNHEY and CDR2 SVGAGI. The CDR3 loop spans 12 amino acids. The CDR3 here is CASRRDVGEQFF. CDR3 nucleotides: TGTGCCAGCAGAAGGGACGTCGGTGAGCAGTTCTTC.

A word on this clone: Other DNA sequences of this sample code for an identical CDR3. CDR3 nucleotides: TGTGCCTGGGGGACGGGGGGTGACATTCAGTACTTC. Its translation is CAWGTGGDIQYF. The J gene is TRBJ2-4, the V gene TRBV30; 7 bases fit TRBD2. The germline V gene encodes CDR1 GTSNPN and CDR2 SVGIG (reference sequence). The CDR3 sequence is 12 residues long. J was trimmed by 8 bases and V by 5 bases; bases with no gene match: 6.

This clone appeared a single time. The chain employs TRBV18 and TRBJ2-6, with D perhaps given as TRBD1 or TRBD2 (5 bases each). The CDR3 has 20 residues. Deletions cut 1 base from V and 1 base from J, with 20 bases between. CDR1 KGHSH and CDR2 LQKENI come from the germline V gene. Written as DNA, the CDR3 is TGTGCCAGCTCACCACAACAGGCCCGACGTGGAGGTTCTGGGGCCAACGTCCTGACTTTC. This gives the protein CASSPQQARRGGSGANVLTF. The whole variable domain, filled in from reference TRBV18 and TRBJ2-6, reads NAGVMQNPRHLVRRRGQEARLRCSPMKGHSHVYWYRQLPEEGLKFMVYLQKENIIDESGMPKERFSAEFPKEGPSILRIQQVVRGDSAAYFCASSPQQARRGGSGANVLTFGAGSRLTVL.

The chain carries TRBV5-4 and TRBJ2-3; TRBD2 aligns across 10 bases. CDR1 is SGHNT, CDR2 YYREEE, per germline (reference sequence). Unmatched junction bases numbered 5, after V lost 4 bases and J lost 12 bases. This CDR3 is 12 amino acids long. The CDR3 here is CASSTRTSGQYF. The CDR3 DNA sequence: TGTGCCAGCAGCACGCGGACTAGCGGACAGTATTTT. The complete variable domain, with remaining parts taken from reference TRBV5-4 and TRBJ2-3, reads ETGVTQSPTHLIKTRGQQVTLRCSSQSGHNTVSWYQQALGQGPQFIFQYYREEENGRGNFPPRFSGLQFPNYSSELNVNALELDDSALYLCASSTRTSGQYFGPGTRLTVL.

This chain links TRBV6-4 with TRBJ1-3; 7 positions agree with TRBD1. Per the germline V gene, CDR1 is MRHNA and CDR2 is SNTAGT. The CDR3 runs 15 residues. V lost 6 bases to trimming and J lost 2 bases; unmatched junction nucleotides: 7. The CDR3 protein is CASSRLTGTGNTIYF. DNA of the CDR3: TGTGCCAGCAGCAGATTGACAGGGACTGGAAACACCATATATTTT.